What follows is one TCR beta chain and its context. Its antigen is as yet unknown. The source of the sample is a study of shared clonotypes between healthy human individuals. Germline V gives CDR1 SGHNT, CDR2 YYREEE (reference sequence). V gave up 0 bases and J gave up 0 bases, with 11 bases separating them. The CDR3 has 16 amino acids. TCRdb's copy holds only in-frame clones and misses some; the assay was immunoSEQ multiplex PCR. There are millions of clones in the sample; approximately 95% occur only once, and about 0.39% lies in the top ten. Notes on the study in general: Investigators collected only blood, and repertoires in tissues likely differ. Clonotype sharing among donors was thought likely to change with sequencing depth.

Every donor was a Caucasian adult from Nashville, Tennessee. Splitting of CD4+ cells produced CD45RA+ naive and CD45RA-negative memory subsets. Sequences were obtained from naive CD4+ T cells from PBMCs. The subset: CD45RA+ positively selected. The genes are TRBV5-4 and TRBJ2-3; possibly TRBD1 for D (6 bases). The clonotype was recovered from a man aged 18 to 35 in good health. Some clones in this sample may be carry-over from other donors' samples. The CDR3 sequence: CASSLEGTRSTDTQYF. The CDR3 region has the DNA TGTGCCAGCAGCTTGGAGGGGACACGAAGCACAGATACGCAGTATTTT.